Presented here are 16 T cell receptor beta chains from one specimen sequenced in a study of vaccination and CD4 T cells after COVID-19 (dated by TCRdb to between 2021 and 2023). In light of the paper, this sample's treatment or condition label describes: approximately 10-day PBMC culture with coronavirus spike peptide pools or control peptides (ViraFEST assay). For these TCRs, the target antigens are not known. Receptors were amplified or captured by PCR. The sample was run on an Illumina iSeq 100. DNA from cultured CD4+ T cells was subjected to TCR sequencing with the Oncomine TCR Beta short-read assay at the Johns Hopkins FTIC core. The public reads were reprocessed in TCRdb via fastp at Q25 and MiXCR, keeping in-frame beta chains. Every entry covers one CDR3 protein and lists the most common genes and DNA from its rows. This sample holds just under 20,000 distinct CDR3 sequences; about 42% were observed only once. The ten largest clones add up to roughly a quarter of the sample.

Sample: CD4+ T cells from blood, cultured in vitro, taken before SARS-CoV-2 vaccination. These receptors came from a human donor who received a COVID-19 vaccine.

This clonotype was recorded a few times. The chain employs TRBV7-6 and TRBJ2-5; D is possibly TRBD1 or TRBD2 (5 bases each). Looked up from germline, CDR1 is SGHVS and CDR2 is FNYEAQ. Trimming shortened V by 5 bases and J by 1 base, and 11 bases separated the two germline ends. The CDR3 is 14 amino acids. The CDR3 protein is CASSPPGTQETQYF. CDR3 bases: TGTGCCAGCAGCCCCCCCGGGACCCAAGAGACCCAGTACTTC.

This chain connects TRBV27 to TRBJ2-1, with a weak D call TRBD2 (6 bases). From germline, CDR1 is MNHEY and CDR2 SMNVEV (reference sequence). The CDR3 sequence is 15 residues long. V gave up 8 bases and J gave up 1 base, with 15 bases separating them. In DNA, the CDR3 is TGTGCCAGCGGTGTAGCGGTTCTGTCCTACAATGAGCAGTTCTTC. The encoded protein is CASGVAVLSYNEQFF.

This CDR3 is CASSLGGSGANVLTF. CDR3 sequence (DNA): TGTGCCAGTAGTCTGGGGGGCTCTGGGGCCAACGTCCTGACTTTC. The J gene is TRBJ2-6, the V gene TRBV19; D perhaps matches TRBD2 (6 bases). Germline assignment: CDR1 LNHDA and CDR2 SQIVND (reference sequence). The length of the CDR3 is 15 residues. Trimming removed 5 bases from V and 0 bases from J, with 8 bases in between.

This clonotype was detected a few times. The rearrangement uses TRBV7-9 and TRBJ2-7; 9 bases are shared with TRBD1. J was trimmed by 5 bases and V by 3 bases; bases with no gene match: 5. Per germline, CDR1 SEHNR and CDR2 FQNEAQ (reference sequence). This CDR3 comprises 14 residues. DNA of the CDR3: TGTGCCAGCAGCTTTGGACAGGGGCTCCACGAGCAGTACTTC. It translates to CASSFGQGLHEQYF.

The chain couples TRBV15 to TRBJ1-5; a weak D match, TRBD1 (5 bases). V lost 5 bases and J 1 base, leaving 21 bases between the germline ends. CDR1 is LNHNV, CDR2 YYDKDF, per germline (reference sequence). This CDR3 contains 18 residues. DNA for the CDR3: TGTGCCACCAGCGGGGAAATTTCAGGGTTGTTCAGCAATCAGCCCCAGCATTTT. Translation: CATSGEISGLFSNQPQHF.

J is TRBJ1-1 and V is TRBV6-1; 8 nucleotides agree with TRBD1. After removal of 5 bases from V and 5 bases from J, the junction contained 4 bases not matched to a gene. Germline V gives CDR1 MNHNS, CDR2 SASEGT. The CDR3 is made up of 13 amino acids. CDR3 coding DNA: TGTGCCAGCAGTCGACAGGGGAGTACTGAAGCTTTCTTT. Encoded protein: CASSRQGSTEAFF.

The chain is built from TRBV25-1 and TRBJ2-3; 8 positions agree with TRBD2. The CDR3 extends over 14 amino acids. Trimming cost V 6 bases and J 1 base; bases outside gene matches: 3. The germline V gene encodes CDR1 MGHDK and CDR2 SYGVNS. CDR3 in amino acids: CASRRRGGTDTQYF. Here the CDR3 DNA reads TGTGCCAGCAGAAGGCGGGGGGGCACAGATACGCAGTATTTT.

This chain joins TRBV29-1 and TRBJ1-1; D remains ambiguous. The germline V gene encodes CDR1 SQVTM and CDR2 ANQGSEA. V lost 6 bases and J lost 4, with 9 bases in between. The CDR3 runs to 11 residues. The chain's CDR3 is CSVNLGTEAFF. The CDR3 DNA reads TGCAGCGTGAACTTGGGCACTGAAGCTTTCTTT.

The chain has TRBV2 and TRBJ2-2; perhaps TRBD1 as D (5 bases). This CDR3 contains 17 residues. Between the trimmed V and J ends, which lost 7 bases and 3 bases, there was a span of 21 bases. Germline values: CDR1 SNHLY, CDR2 FYNNEI. DNA for the CDR3: TGTGCCAGCACCAGAAAGGGCTTTTCCAGGGACACCGGGGAGCTGTTTTTT. It translates to CASTRKGFSRDTGELFF.

Only a few counts were recorded for this clonotype. This rearrangement joins TRBV20-1 to TRBJ2-3; D call uncertain. In germline, CDR1 is DFQATT, CDR2 SNEGSKA (reference sequence). The CDR3 sequence is 13 residues long. V lost 0 bases to trimming and J lost 5 bases, with 9 bases between them. The CDR3 DNA reads as TGCAGTGCTAGAGAGCCCCGGATAGATACGCAGTATTTT. Translated, it gives CSAREPRIDTQYF.

The CDR3 DNA reads TGTGCCAGTAGTAAGCTAATTGAGAACACTGAAGCTTTCTTT. Translating it yields CASSKLIENTEAFF. This sequence joins TRBV19 and TRBJ1-1, with D hard to call. The germline V gene has CDR1 LNHDA and CDR2 SQIVND (reference sequence). The CDR3 contains 14 residues. V was clipped by 4 bases and J by 1 base, with 10 bases between them.

The J gene is TRBJ2-6, the V gene TRBV25-1; 7 nucleotides line up with TRBD2. With V trimmed by 1 base and J by 8 bases, 5 bases remained unmatched. The CDR3 sequence is 15 residues long. CDR1 MGHDK and CDR2 SYGVNS come from the germline V gene. DNA of the CDR3: TGTGCCAGCAGTGAATTTAGAGCGGGGACCAACGTCCTGACTTTC. Its translation is CASSEFRAGTNVLTF.

This clonotype has a handful of counts. The chain combines TRBV12-3 or TRBV12-4 with TRBJ1-4, with 7 bases fitting TRBD1. V lost 5 bases to trimming and J lost 7 bases; unmatched junction nucleotides: 10. CDR3 size: 15 residues. The chain's CDR3 is CASSPRGGVVEKLFF. The CDR3 DNA reads TGTGCCAGCAGTCCCAGGGGGGGAGTTGTTGAAAAACTGTTTTTT.

The rearrangement links TRBV2 to TRBJ1-5; TRBD1 agrees at 9 bases. Germline V gene sequence: CDR1 SNHLY, CDR2 FYNNEI. Trimming cost V 6 bases and J 1 base; bases outside gene matches: 4. This CDR3 has 15 residues. CDR3 nucleotides: TGTGCCAGCAGGAATGACAGGGGGAGCAATCAGCCCCAGCATTTT. This codes for CASRNDRGSNQPQHF.

The chain couples TRBV6-1 to TRBJ1-5, with TRBD1 matching over 8 bases. Germline CDR1 reads MNHNS; CDR2 reads SASEGT. This CDR3 spans 15 amino acids. V lost 4 bases to trimming and J lost 6 bases; unmatched junction nucleotides: 8. In nucleotides, the CDR3 is TGTGCCAGCAGTGCGGGGGCAGGGGGCGTTCAGCCCCAGCATTTT. It translates to CASSAGAGGVQPQHF.

This clonotype has a single count. The chain is built from TRBV12-3 or TRBV12-4 and TRBJ2-3; D remains ambiguous. The CDR3 contains 12 residues. The V end lost 6 bases, the J end lost 7 bases, and 11 bases lay between the germline ends. The CDR3 region has the DNA TGTGCCAGCAGCCCGACACGGCATACGCAGTATTTT. It encodes CASSPTRHTQYF.